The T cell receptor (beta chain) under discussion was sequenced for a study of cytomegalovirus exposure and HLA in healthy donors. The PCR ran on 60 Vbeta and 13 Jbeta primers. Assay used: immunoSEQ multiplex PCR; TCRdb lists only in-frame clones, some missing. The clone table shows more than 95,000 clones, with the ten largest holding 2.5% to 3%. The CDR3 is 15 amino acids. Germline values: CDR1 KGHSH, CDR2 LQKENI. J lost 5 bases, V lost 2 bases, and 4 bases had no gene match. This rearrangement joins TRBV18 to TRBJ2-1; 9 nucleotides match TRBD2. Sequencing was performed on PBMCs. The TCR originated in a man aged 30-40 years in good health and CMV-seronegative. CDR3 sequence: CASSPDSGRHNEQFF. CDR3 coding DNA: TGTGCCAGCTCACCAGATAGCGGGAGACACAATGAGCAGTTCTTC. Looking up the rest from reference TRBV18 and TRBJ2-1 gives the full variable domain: NAGVMQNPRHLVRRRGQEARLRCSPMKGHSHVYWYRQLPEEGLKFMVYLQKENIIDESGMPKERFSAEFPKEGPSILRIQQVVRGDSAAYFCASSPDSGRHNEQFFGPGTRLTVL.